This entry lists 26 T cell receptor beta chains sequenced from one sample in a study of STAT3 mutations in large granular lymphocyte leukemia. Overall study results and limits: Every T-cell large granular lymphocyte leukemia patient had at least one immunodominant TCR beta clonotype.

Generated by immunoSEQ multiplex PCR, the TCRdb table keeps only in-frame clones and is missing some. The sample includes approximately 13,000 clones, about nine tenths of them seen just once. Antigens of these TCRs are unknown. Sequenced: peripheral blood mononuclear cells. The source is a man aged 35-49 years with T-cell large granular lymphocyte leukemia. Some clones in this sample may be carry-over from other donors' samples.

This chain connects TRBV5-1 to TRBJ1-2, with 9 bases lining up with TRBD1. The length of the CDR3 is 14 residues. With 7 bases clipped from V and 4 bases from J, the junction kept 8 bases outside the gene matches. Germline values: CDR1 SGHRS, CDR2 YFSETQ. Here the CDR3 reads CASSGQGFGYGYTF. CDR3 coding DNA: TGCGCCAGCTCCGGACAGGGGTTTGGCTATGGCTACACCTTC.

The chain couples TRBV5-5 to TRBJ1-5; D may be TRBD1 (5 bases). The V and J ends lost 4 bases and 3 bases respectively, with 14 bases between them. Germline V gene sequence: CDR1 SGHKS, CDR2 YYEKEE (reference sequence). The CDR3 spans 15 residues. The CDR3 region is CASSKAPGINQPQHF. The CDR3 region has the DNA TGTGCCAGCAGCAAAGCCCCAGGGATCAATCAGCCCCAGCATTTT.

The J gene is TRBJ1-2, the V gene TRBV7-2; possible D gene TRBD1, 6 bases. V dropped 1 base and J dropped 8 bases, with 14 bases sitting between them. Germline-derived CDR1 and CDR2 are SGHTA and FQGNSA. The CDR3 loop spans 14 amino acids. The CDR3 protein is CASSLDAGASGYTF. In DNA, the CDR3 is TGTGCCAGCAGCTTAGATGCGGGGGCTTCCGGCTACACCTTC.

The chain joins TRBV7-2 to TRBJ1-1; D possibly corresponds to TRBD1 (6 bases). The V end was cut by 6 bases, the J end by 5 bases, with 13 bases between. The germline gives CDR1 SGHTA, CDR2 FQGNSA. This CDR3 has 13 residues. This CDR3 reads CASRPTGRTEAFF. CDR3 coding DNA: TGTGCCAGCAGACCCACAGGGAGAACTGAAGCTTTCTTT.

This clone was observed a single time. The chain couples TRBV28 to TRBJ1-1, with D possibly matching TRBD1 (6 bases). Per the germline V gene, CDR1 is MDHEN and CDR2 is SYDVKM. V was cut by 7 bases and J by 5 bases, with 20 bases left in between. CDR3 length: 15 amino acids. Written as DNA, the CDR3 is TGTGCCAGCAACTCCCCGGGCGGGGGGCGTACTGAAGCTTTCTTT. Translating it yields CASNSPGGGRTEAFF.

In DNA form, the CDR3 reads TGTGCCAGCAGTTCTTCCGGGACGGCGGGCGGCTACACCTTC. Translating it yields CASSSSGTAGGYTF. The chain recombines TRBV28 with TRBJ1-2, with TRBD1 as a possible D gene (5 bases). Germline V gene sequence: CDR1 MDHEN, CDR2 SYDVKM. This CDR3 has 14 residues. The V gene lost 4 bases and the J gene lost 8 bases, with 17 bases spanning the gap.

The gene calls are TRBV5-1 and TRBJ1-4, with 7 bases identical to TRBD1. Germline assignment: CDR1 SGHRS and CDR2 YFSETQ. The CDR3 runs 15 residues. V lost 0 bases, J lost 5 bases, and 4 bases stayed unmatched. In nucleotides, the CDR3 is TGCGCCAGCAGCTTGGAAGGCAGGGGGAATGAAAAACTGTTTTTT. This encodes CASSLEGRGNEKLFF.

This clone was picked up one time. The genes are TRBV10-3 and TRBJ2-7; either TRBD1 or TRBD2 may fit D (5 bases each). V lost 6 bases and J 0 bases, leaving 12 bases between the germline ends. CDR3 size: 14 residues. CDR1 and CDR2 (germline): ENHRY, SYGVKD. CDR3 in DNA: TGTGCCATCAGACCTTCAGGGAGCTCCTACGAGCAGTACTTC. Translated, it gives CAIRPSGSSYEQYF.

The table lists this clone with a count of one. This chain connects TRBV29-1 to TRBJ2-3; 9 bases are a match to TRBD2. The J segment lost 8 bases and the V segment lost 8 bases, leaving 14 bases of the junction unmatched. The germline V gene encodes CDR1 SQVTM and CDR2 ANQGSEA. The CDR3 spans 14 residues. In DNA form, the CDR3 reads TGCAGCACTGAGCGGGGGGCCTCAATTGGTACGCAGTATTTT. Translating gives CSTERGASIGTQYF.

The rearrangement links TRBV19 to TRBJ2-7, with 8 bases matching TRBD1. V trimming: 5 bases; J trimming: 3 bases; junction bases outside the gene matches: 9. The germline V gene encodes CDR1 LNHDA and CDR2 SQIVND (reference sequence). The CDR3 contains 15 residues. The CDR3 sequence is CASSGVGQGYYEQYF. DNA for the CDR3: TGTGCCAGTAGTGGTGTAGGACAGGGATACTACGAGCAGTACTTC.

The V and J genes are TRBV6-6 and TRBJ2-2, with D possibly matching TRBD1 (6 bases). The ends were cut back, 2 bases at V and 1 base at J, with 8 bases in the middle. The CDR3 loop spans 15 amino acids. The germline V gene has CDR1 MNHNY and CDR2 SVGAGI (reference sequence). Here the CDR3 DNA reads TGTGCCAGCAGTTACGACAGGAGGAACACCGGGGAGCTGTTTTTT. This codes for CASSYDRRNTGELFF.

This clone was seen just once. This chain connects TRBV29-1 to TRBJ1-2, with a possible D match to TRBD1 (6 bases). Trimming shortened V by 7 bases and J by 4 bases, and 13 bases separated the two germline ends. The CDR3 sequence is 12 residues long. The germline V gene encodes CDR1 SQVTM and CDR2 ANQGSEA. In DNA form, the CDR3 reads TGCAGCGCTACGGACAGTCCCTATGGCTACACCTTC. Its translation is CSATDSPYGYTF.

CDR3 protein: CASSLERGIEQYF. DNA for the CDR3: TGTGCCAGCAGCTTGGAAAGGGGAATCGAGCAGTACTTC. The rearrangement joins TRBV5-4 to TRBJ2-7; perhaps TRBD1 as D (5 bases). Trimming took 0 bases from V and 6 from J, leaving 10 bases between them. CDR1 and CDR2 from the germline V gene are SGHNT and YYREEE (reference sequence). The CDR3 is 13 residues long.

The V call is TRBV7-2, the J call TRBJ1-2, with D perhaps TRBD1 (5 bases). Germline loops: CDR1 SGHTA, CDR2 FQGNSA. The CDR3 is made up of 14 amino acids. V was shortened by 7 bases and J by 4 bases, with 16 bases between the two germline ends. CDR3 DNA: TGTGCCAGCAAGGGGTTTAATAGCGGCTATGGCTACACCTTC. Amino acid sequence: CASKGFNSGYGYTF. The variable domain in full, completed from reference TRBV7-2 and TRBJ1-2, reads GAGVSQSPSNKVTEKGKDVELRCDPISGHTALYWYRQSLGQGLEFLIYFQGNSAPDKSGLPSDRFSAERTGGSVSTLTIQRTQQEDSAVYLCASKGFNSGYGYTFGSGTRLTVV.

The DNA of the CDR3 is TGTGCCAGCAGTTCGCCGGACCTAAGAGAAAAACTGTTTTTT. Translation gives CASSSPDLREKLFF. The chain combines TRBV6-6 with TRBJ1-4; D not certain. Germline CDR1 reads MNHNY; CDR2 reads SVGAGI (reference sequence). CDR3 size: 14 residues. V lost 4 bases, J lost 8 bases, and 14 bases lay in between.

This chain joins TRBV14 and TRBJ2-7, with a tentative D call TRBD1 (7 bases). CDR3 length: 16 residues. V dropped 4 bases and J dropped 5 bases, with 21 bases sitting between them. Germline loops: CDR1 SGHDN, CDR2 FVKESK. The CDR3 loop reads CASSLSRGLAFHEQYF. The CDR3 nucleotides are TGTGCCAGCAGCCTCTCAAGGGGGCTAGCGTTCCACGAGCAGTACTTC.

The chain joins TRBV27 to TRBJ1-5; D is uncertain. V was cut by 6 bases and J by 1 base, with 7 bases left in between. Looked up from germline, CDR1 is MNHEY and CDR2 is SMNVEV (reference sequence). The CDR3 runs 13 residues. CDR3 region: CASRSRSNQPQHF. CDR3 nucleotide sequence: TGTGCCAGCAGATCTAGGAGCAATCAGCCCCAGCATTTT.

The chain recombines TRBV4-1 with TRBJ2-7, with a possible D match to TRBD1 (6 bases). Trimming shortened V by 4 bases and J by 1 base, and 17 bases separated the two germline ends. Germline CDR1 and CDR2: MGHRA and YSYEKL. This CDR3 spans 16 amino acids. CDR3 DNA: TGCGCCAGCAGCCCATCCCCAAACAGGGCTTCCTACGAGCAGTACTTC. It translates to CASSPSPNRASYEQYF.

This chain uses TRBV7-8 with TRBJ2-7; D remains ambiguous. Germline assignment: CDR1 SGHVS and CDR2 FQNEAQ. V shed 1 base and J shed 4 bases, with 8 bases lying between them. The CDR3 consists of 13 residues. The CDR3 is CASSLDTLYEQYF. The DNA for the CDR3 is TGTGCCAGCAGCTTAGACACTTTATACGAGCAGTACTTC.

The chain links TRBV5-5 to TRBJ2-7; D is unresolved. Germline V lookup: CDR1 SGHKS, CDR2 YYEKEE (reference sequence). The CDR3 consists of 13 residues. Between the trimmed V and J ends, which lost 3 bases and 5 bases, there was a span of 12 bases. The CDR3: CASSSVLKDEQYF. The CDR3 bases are TGTGCCAGCAGCTCGGTGTTGAAGGACGAGCAGTACTTC.

This CDR3 is CASSLGTGGTSSPLHF. Written as DNA, the CDR3 is TGTGCCAGCAGTTTGGGGACAGGGGGAACGTCTTCACCCCTCCACTTT. This rearrangement joins TRBV28 to TRBJ1-6; the match to TRBD1 covers 11 bases. The CDR3 totals 16 residues. CDR1 and CDR2 (germline): MDHEN, SYDVKM. V was pared by 3 bases and J by 9 bases, with 7 bases of the junction left unmatched. Drawing the rest from reference TRBV28 and TRBJ1-6, the complete variable domain is DVKVTQSSRYLVKRTGEKVFLECVQDMDHENMFWYRQDPGLGLRLIYFSYDVKMKEKGDIPEGYSVSREKKERFSLILESASTNQTSMYLCASSLGTGGTSSPLHFGNGTRLTVT.

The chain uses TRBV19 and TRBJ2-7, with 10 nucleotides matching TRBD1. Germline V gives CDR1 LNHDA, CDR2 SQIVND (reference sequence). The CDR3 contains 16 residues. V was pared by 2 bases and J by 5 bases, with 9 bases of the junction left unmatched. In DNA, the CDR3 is TGTGCCAGTAGTATACTACGGACAGGGGGTCTACACGAGCAGTACTTC. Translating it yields CASSILRTGGLHEQYF.

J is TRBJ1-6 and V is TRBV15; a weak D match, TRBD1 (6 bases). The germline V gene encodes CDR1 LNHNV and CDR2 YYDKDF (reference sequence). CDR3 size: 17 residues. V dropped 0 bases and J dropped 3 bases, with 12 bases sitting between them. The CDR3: CATSRDQGNGYNSPLHF. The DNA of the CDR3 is TGTGCCACCAGCAGAGATCAGGGGAATGGCTATAATTCACCCCTCCACTTT.

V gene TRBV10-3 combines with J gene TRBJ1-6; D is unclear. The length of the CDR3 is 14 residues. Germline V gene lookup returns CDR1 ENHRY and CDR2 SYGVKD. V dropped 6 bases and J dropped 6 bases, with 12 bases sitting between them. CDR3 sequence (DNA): TGTGCCATCAGAGAGACATCAGGTAATTCACCCCTCCACTTT. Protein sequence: CAIRETSGNSPLHF.

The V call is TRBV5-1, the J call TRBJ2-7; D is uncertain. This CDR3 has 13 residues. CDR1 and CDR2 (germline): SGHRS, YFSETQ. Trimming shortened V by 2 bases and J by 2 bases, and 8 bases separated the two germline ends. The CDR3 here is CASSFSTAYEQYF. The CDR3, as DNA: TGCGCCAGCAGCTTTTCGACGGCCTACGAGCAGTACTTC.

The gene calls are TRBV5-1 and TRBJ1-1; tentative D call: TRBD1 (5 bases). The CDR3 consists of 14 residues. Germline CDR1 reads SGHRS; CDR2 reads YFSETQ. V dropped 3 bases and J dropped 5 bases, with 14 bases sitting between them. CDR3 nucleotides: TGCGCCAGCAGCTCGTCTCGTTGGGGGACTGAAGCTTTCTTT. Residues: CASSSSRWGTEAFF.